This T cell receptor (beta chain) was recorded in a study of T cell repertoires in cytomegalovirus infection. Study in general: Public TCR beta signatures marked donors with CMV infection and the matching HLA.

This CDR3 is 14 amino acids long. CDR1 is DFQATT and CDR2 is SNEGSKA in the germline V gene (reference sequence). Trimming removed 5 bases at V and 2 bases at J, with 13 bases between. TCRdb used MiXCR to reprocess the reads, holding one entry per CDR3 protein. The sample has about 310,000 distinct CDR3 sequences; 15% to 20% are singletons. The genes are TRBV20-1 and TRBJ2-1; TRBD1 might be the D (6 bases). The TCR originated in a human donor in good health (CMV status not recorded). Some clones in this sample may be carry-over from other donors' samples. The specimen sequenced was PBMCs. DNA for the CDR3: TGCAGTGCTGGGACCGGGACAACCTACAATGAGCAGTTCTTC. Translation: CSAGTGTTYNEQFF.